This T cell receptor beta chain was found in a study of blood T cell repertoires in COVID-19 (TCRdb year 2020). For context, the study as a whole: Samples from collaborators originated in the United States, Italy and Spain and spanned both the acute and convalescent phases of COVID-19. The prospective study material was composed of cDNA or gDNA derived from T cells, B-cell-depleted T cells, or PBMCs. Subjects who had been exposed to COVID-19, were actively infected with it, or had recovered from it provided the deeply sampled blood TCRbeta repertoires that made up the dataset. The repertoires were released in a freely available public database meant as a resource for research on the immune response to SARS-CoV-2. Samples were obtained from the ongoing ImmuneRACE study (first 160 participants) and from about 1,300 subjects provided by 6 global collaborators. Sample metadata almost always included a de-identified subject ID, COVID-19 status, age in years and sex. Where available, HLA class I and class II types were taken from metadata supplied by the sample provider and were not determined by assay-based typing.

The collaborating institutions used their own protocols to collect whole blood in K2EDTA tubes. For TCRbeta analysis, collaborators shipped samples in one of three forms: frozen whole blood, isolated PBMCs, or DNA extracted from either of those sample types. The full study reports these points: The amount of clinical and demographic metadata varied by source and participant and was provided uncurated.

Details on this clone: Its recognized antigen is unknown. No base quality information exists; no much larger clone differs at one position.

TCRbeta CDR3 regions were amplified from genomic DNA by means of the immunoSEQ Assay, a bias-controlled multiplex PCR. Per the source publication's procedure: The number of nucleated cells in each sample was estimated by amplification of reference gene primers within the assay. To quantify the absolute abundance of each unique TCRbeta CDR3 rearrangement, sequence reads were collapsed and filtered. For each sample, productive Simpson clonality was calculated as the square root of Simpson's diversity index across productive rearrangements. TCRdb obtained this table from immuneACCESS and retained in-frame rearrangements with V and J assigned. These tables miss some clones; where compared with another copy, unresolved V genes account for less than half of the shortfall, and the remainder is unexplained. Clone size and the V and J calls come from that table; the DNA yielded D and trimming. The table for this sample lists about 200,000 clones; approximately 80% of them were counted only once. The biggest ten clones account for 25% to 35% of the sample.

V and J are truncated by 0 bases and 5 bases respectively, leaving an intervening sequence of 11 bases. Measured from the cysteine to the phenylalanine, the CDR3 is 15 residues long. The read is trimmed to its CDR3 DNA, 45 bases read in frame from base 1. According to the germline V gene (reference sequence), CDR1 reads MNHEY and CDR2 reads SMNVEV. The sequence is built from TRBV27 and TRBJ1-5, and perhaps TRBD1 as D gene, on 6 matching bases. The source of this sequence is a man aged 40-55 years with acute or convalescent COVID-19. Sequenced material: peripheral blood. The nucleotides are TGTGCCAGCAGTTTATCGATCGGGGGGCATCAGCCCCAGCATTTT. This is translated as CASSLSIGGHQPQHF.